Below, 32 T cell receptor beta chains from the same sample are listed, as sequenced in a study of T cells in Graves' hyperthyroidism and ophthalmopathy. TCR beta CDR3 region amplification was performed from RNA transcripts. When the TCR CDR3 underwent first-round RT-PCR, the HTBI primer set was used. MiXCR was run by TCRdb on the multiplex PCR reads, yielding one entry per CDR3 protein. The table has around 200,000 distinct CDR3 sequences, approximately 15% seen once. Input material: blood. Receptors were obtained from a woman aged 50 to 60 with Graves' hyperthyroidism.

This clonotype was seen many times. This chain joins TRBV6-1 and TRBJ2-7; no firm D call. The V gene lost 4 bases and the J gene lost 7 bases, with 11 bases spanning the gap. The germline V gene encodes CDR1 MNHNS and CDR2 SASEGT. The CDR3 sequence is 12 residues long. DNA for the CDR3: TGTGCCAGCAGTGGCTACCGGGTAGAGCAGTACTTC. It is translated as CASSGYRVEQYF.

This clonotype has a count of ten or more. CDR3 region: CSVGQANMNTEAFF. The DNA for the CDR3 is TGCAGCGTCGGACAGGCGAATATGAACACTGAAGCTTTCTTT. The gene calls are TRBV29-1 and TRBJ1-1; 7 positions agree with TRBD1. V shed 6 bases, J shed 0 bases, and the junction held 7 bases outside the gene matches. CDR1 is SQVTM and CDR2 is ANQGSEA in the germline V gene. This CDR3 spans 14 amino acids.

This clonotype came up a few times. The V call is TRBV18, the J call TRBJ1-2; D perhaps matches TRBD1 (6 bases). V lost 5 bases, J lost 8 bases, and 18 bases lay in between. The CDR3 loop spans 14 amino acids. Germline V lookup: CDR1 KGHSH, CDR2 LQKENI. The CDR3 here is CASSNQKGVEGYTF. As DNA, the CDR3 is TGTGCCAGCTCAAACCAAAAGGGGGTCGAGGGCTACACCTTC. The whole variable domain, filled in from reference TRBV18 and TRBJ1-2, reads NAGVMQNPRHLVRRRGQEARLRCSPMKGHSHVYWYRQLPEEGLKFMVYLQKENIIDESGMPKERFSAEFPKEGPSILRIQQVVRGDSAAYFCASSNQKGVEGYTFGSGTRLTVV.

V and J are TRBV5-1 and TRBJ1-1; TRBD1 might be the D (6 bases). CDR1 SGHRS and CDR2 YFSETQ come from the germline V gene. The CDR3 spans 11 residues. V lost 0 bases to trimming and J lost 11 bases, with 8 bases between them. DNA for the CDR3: TGCGCCAGCAGCTTGGGGGGGGCGGCTTTCTTT. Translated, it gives CASSLGGAAFF.

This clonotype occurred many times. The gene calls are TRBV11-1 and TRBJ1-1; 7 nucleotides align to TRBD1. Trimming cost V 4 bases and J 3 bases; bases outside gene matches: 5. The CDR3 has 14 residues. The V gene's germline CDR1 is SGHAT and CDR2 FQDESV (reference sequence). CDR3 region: CASSYRDRHTEAFF. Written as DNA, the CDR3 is TGTGCCAGCAGCTACCGGGACAGACACACTGAAGCTTTCTTT.

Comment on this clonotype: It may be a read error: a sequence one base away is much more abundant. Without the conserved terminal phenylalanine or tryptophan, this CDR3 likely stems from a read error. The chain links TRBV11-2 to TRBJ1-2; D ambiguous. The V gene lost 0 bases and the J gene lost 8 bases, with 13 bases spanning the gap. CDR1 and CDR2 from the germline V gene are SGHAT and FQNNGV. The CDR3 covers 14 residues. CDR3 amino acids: CASSLDVDFGGYTV. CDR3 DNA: TGTGCCAGCAGCTTAGATGTGGACTTCGGGGGCTACACCGTC.

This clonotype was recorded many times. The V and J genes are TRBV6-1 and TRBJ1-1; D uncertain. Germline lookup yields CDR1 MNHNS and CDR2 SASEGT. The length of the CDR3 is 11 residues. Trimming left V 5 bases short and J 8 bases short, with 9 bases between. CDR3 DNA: TGTGCCAGCAGTTATCCCCGCGAAGCTTTCTTT. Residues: CASSYPREAFF.

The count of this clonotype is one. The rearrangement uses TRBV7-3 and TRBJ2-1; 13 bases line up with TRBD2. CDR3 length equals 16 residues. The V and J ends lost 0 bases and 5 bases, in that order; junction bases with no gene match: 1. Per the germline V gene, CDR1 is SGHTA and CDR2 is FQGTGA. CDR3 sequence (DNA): TGTGCCAGCAGCTTAACCACTAGCGGGGGGGACAATGAGCAGTTCTTC. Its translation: CASSLTTSGGDNEQFF. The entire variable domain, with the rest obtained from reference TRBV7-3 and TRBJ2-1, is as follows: GAGVSQTPSNKVTEKGKYVELRCDPISGHTALYWYRQSLGQGPEFLIYFQGTGAADDSGLPNDRFFAVRPEGSVSTLKIQRTERGDSAVYLCASSLTTSGGDNEQFFGPGTRLTVL.

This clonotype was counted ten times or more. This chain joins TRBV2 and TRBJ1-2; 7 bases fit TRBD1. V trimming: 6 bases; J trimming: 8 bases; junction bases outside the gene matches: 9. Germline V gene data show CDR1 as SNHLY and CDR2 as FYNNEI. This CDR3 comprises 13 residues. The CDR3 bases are TGTGCCAGCAGAGTACAGGGAGGGGGCGGCTACACCTTC. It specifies CASRVQGGGGYTF. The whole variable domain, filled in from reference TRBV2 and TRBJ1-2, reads EPEVTQTPSHQVTQMGQEVILRCVPISNHLYFYWYRQILGQKVEFLVSFYNNEISEKSEIFDDQFSVERPDGSNFTLKIRSTKLEDSAMYFCASRVQGGGGYTFGSGTRLTVV.

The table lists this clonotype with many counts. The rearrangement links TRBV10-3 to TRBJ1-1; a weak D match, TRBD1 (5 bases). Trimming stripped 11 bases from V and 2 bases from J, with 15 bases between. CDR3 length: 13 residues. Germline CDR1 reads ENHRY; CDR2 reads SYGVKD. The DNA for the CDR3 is TGTGCCGCGGGGGAGGGAATTAACACTGAAGCTTTCTTT. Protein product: CAAGEGINTEAFF.

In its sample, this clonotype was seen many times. The CDR3 is CASSPGYRGPNQPQHF. The CDR3 DNA sequence: TGTGCCAGCAGTCCTGGCTATCGGGGCCCTAATCAGCCCCAGCATTTT. The chain links TRBV6-1 to TRBJ1-5; a weak D match, TRBD1 (5 bases). This CDR3 has 16 residues. Trimming shortened V by 5 bases and J by 4 bases, and 18 bases separated the two germline ends. Germline CDR1 is MNHNS and CDR2 is SASEGT.

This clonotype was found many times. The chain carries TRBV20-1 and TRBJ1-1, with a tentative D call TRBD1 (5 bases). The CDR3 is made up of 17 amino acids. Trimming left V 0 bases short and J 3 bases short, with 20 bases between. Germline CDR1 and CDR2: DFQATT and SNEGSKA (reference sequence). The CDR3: CSARDRGLKGRDTEAFF. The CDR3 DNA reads TGCAGTGCTAGAGATCGGGGCCTCAAGGGGCGGGACACTGAAGCTTTCTTT.

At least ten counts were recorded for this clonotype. Written as DNA, the CDR3 is TGTGCCAGCAGGACTAGCGGAGCGAACACCGGGGAGCTGTTTTTT. As protein: CASRTSGANTGELFF. This rearrangement joins TRBV6-1 to TRBJ2-2; 9 bases fit TRBD2. This CDR3 region has 15 residues. V shed 6 bases and J 0 bases; nucleotides not matched to a gene: 2. The V gene's germline CDR1 is MNHNS and CDR2 SASEGT.

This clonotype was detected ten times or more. This CDR3 reads CASSFGHRAGYGYTF. The CDR3 DNA sequence: TGTGCCAGCAGTTTCGGGCACAGGGCGGGCTATGGCTACACCTTC. The chain carries TRBV28 and TRBJ1-2, with D perhaps matching TRBD1 (6 bases). The germline V gene encodes CDR1 MDHEN and CDR2 SYDVKM. V gave up 3 bases and J gave up 4 bases, with 15 bases separating them. The CDR3 covers 15 residues.

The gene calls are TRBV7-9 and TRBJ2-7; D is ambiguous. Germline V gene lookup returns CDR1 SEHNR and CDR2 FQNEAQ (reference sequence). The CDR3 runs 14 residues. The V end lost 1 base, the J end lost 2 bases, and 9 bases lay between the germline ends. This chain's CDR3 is CASSLGGRAYEQYF. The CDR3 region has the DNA TGTGCCAGCAGCTTAGGGGGTAGAGCCTACGAGCAGTACTTC.

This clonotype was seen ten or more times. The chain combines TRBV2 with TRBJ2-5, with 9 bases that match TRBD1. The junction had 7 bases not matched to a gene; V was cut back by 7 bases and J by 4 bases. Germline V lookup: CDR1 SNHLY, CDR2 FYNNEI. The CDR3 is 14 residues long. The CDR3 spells CASTGTGMGETQYF. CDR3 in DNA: TGTGCCAGCACCGGGACAGGGATGGGAGAGACCCAGTACTTC.

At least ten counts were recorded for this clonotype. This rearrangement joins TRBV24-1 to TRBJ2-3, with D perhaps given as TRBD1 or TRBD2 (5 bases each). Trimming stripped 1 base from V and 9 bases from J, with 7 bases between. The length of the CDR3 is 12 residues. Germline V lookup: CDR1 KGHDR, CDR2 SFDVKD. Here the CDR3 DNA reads TGTGCCACCAGTGATTTTGAGGGGACGCAGTATTTT. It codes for CATSDFEGTQYF.

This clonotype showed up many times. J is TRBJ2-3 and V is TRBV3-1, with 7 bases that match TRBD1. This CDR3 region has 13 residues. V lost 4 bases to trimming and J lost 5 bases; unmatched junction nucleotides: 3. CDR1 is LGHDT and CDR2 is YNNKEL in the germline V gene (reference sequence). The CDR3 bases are TGTGCCAGCAGCCCCTGGACAGGAGATACGCAGTATTTT. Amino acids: CASSPWTGDTQYF.

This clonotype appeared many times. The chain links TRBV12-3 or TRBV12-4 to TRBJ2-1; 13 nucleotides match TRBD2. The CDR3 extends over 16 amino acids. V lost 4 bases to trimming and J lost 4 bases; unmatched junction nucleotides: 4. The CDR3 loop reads CASSSWTSGGYNEQFF. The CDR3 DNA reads TGTGCCAGCAGTTCCTGGACTAGCGGGGGATACAATGAGCAGTTCTTC.

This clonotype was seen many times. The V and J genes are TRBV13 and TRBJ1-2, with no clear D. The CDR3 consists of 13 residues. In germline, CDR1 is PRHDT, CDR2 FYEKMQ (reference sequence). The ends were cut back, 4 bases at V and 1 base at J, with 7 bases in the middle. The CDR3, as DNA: TGTGCCAGCAGCTATCCGTTTAACTATGGCTACACCTTC. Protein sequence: CASSYPFNYGYTF.

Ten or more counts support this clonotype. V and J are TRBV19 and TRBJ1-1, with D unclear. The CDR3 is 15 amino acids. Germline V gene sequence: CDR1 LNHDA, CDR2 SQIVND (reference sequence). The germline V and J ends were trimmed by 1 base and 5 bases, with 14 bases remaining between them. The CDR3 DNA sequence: TGTGCCAGTAGTATAGGGCAGGTAAGGAAGACTGAAGCTTTCTTT. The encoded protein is CASSIGQVRKTEAFF.

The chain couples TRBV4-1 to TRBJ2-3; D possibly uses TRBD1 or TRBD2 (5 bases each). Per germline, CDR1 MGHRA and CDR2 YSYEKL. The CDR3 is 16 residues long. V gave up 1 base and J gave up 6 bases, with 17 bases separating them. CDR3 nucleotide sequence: TGCGCCAGCAGCCAAGCCGTGGGACCATCTTCGGATACGCAGTATTTT. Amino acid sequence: CASSQAVGPSSDTQYF.

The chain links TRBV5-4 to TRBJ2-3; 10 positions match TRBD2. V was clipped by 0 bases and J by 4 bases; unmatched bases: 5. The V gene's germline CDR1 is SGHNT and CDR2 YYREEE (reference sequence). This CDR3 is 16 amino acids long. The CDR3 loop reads CASSLVSSGGPDTQYF. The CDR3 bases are TGTGCCAGCAGCTTGGTTTCTAGCGGGGGCCCAGATACGCAGTATTTT. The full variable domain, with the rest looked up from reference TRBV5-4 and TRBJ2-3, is ETGVTQSPTHLIKTRGQQVTLRCSSQSGHNTVSWYQQALGQGPQFIFQYYREEENGRGNFPPRFSGLQFPNYSSELNVNALELDDSALYLCASSLVSSGGPDTQYFGPGTRLTVL.

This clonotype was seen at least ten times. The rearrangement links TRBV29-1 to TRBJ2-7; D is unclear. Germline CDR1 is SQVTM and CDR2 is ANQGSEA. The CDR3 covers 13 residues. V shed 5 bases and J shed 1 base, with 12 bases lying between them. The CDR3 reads CSVKVGSSYEQYF. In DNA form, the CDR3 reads TGCAGCGTTAAAGTGGGGTCATCCTACGAGCAGTACTTC.

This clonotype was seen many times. The CDR3 spells CASSPPGHLNSPLHF. In nucleotides, the CDR3 is TGTGCCAGCAGTCCTCCGGGACACCTTAATTCACCCCTCCACTTT. The chain carries TRBV28 and TRBJ1-6; TRBD1 might be the D (6 bases). Trimming took 5 bases from V and 6 from J, leaving 14 bases between them. From germline, CDR1 is MDHEN and CDR2 SYDVKM. The CDR3 covers 15 residues. Full variable domain (outside the CDR3, taken from reference TRBV28 and TRBJ1-6): DVKVTQSSRYLVKRTGEKVFLECVQDMDHENMFWYRQDPGLGLRLIYFSYDVKMKEKGDIPEGYSVSREKKERFSLILESASTNQTSMYLCASSPPGHLNSPLHFGNGTRLTVT.

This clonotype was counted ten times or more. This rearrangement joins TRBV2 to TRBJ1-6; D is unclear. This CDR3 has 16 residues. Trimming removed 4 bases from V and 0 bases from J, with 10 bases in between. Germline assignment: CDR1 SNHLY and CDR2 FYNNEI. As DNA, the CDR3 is TGTGCCAGCAGTGCCGAATCCTTCTCCTATAATTCACCCCTCCACTTT. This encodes CASSAESFSYNSPLHF.

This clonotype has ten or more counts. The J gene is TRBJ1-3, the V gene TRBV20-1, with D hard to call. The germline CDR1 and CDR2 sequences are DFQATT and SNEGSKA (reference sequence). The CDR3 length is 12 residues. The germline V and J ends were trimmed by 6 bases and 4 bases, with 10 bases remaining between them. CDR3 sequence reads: CSALGDGNTIYF. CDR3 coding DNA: TGCAGTGCCCTTGGCGACGGAAACACCATATATTTT.

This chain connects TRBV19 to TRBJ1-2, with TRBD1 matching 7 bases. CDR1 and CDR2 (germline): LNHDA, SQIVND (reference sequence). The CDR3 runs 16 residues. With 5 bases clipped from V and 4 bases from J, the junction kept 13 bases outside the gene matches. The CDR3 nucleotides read TGTGCCAGTAGTTGGGATAGAGGGACAGTCTTCTATGGCTACACCTTC. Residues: CASSWDRGTVFYGYTF.

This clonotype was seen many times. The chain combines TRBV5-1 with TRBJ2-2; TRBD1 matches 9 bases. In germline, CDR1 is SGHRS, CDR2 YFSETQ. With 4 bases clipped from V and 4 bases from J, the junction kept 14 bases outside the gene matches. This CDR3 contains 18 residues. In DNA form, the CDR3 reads TGCGCCAGCAGCCGCGTCGTCCCGGGACAGGGTGGCACCGGGGAGCTGTTTTTT. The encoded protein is CASSRVVPGQGGTGELFF.

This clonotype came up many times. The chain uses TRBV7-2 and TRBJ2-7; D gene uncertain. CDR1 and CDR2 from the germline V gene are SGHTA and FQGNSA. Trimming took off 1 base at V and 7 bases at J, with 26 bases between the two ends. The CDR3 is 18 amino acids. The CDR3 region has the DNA TGTGCCAGCAGCTTAGAAATTGCTGGGCGCAGGATTCTCGTTGAGCAGTACTTC. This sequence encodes CASSLEIAGRRILVEQYF. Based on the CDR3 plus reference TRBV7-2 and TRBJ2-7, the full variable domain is GAGVSQSPSNKVTEKGKDVELRCDPISGHTALYWYRQSLGQGLEFLIYFQGNSAPDKSGLPSDRFSAERTGGSVSTLTIQRTQQEDSAVYLCASSLEIAGRRILVEQYFGPGTRLTVT.

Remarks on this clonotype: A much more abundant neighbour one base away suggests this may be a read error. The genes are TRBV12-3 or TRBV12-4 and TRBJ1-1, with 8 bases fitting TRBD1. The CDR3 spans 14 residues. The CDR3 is CASKRTGTNTEASF. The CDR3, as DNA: TGTGCCAGCAAACGGACAGGGACGAACACTGAAGCTTCCTTT.

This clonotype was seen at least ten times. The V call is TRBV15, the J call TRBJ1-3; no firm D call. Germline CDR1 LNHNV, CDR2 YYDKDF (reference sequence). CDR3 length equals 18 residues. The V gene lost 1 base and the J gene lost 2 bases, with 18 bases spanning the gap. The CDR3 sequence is CATSRARTPGVAGNTIYF. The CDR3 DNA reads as TGTGCCACCAGCAGAGCCCGGACCCCGGGTGTGGCTGGAAACACCATATATTTT.